This TCR beta chain was sequenced during a study of T cell repertoires in cytomegalovirus infection. Regarding the study as a whole: In two of eight donors, the top clonotype was HLA-C-restricted CMV-specific.

TCRdb redid the calling of the reads with MiXCR, one entry per CDR3 protein. This repertoire shows around 280,000 distinct CDR3 sequences, roughly 9.3% found once; its top ten account for around 2.6%. With regard to this clonotype: The antigen is unknown.

CDR3 size: 13 residues. The V gene's germline CDR1 is SGHNT and CDR2 YENEEA. The V gene lost 3 bases and the J gene lost 4 bases, with 9 bases spanning the gap. The sample comprised PBMCs. The genes are TRBV11-3 and TRBJ1-1; D unclear. This receptor was taken from a human donor in good health (CMV status not recorded). Some clones in this sample may be carry-over from other donors' samples. For the CDR3, the DNA is TGTGCCAGCAGCTTCGGGAGGGCCACTGAAGCTTTCTTT. It specifies CASSFGRATEAFF. The full variable domain, with the rest looked up from reference TRBV11-3 and TRBJ1-1, is EAGVVQSPRYKIIEKKQPVAFWCNPISGHNTLYWYLQNLGQGPELLIRYENEEAVDDSQLPKDRFSAERLKGVDSTLKIQPAELGDSAVYLCASSFGRATEAFFGQGTRLTVV.